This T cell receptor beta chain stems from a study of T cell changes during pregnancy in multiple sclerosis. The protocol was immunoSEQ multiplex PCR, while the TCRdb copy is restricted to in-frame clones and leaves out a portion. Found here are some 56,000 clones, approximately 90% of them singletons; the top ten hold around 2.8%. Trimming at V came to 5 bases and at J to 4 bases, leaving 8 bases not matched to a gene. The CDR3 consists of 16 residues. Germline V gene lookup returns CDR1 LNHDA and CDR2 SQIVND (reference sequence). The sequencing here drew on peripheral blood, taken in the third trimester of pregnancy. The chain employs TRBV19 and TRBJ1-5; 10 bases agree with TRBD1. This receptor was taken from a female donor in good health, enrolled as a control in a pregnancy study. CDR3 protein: CASSPLTGGRNQPQHF. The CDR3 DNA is TGTGCCAGTAGTCCATTGACAGGGGGCAGGAATCAGCCCCAGCATTTT. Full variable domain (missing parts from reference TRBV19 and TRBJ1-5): DGGITQSPKYLFRKEGQNVTLSCEQNLNHDAMYWYRQDPGQGLRLIYYSQIVNDFQKGDIAEGYSVSREKKESFPLTVTSAQKNPTAFYLCASSPLTGGRNQPQHFGDGTRLSIL.